This paragraph reports one TCR beta chain. This clone was seen once. The specificity of this receptor is unknown. The input lacks base qualities; no much larger clone sits a single base away. The data stem from a study of T cell responses to AZD1222 COVID-19 vaccine (dated by TCRdb to about 2021). Background on the whole study: AZD1222 recipients whose second dose came at about 4 weeks and those whose second dose came at about 12 weeks were combined into one group, since spike-specific TCR depth and breadth did not differ between the two schedules. A total of just over 230 trial participants underwent TCR sequencing, of whom roughly 210 had received two doses of AZD1222 and 26 had received two doses of the MenACWY control vaccine. Trial participants were enrolled by age into subgroups of 18-55, 56-69 and 70-plus years, and approximately 150, 30 and 60 TCR-sequenced participants, respectively, were included in these subgroups. The full study reports these points: After two AZD1222 doses, spike-specific TCR breadth and depth were significantly higher than at day 0 and than in MenACWY recipients. No day 14 peak-response samples were available, so repertoires were characterized only after the peak T cell response. Conclusions about previously exposed vaccinees are limited, since just a handful of AZD1222 recipients were seropositive for SARS-CoV-2 at baseline. Reportedly, almost half of the unique spike-specific TCRs recognized epitopes lying outside the regions that are mutated in the B.1.351 and B.1.1.7 variants. Most participants were white British and females outnumbered males, and the authors suggested that clonal diversity may have been underestimated. The 56-69-year group was small, and its depth increase did not reach significance, likely because of low power. Vaccine-associated CD4 TCRs spanned the whole spike protein, with dominant responses in regions 160-218 and 743-854.

The time point label, as the study defines it: baseline before first vaccination. The vaccinee samples were drawn from two UK trials, COV001 and COV002, one of which was a single-blind randomized controlled phase 2/3 trial testing AZD1222 (ChAdOx1 nCoV-19) in healthy adults. For TCRbeta chain sequencing, PBMC samples from trial participants were taken at day 0 and at day 28 after the second dose. The CDR3 regions of human TCRbeta chains were analyzed by immunosequencing. Under the source paper's analysis protocol: TCRs in the repertoires were matched against a reference library of SARS-CoV-2-specific TCRs that had been generated with the MIRA antigen-specificity platform. Breadth was defined as the fraction of unique TCRs that were SARS-CoV-2-associated. Depth was defined as the fraction of total T cells that were SARS-CoV-2-associated. Using the MIRA data, each spike-specific TCR was assigned both to the spike region to which the TCR was reactive and to a CD4 or CD8 class. Log10-transformed breadth and depth values were compared by one-way ANOVA with Sidak's multiple comparisons tests. TCRdb holds this immuneACCESS table with in-frame rearrangements only. Some clones are missing; in checked studies, unresolved V genes explain under half, and the rest has no known cause. V, J and clone size were drawn from that table, and D and trimming were deduced from the DNA. For this sample there are 110,000 to 150,000 clones; 70% to 90% appear just once. The ten largest clones add up to around 8% of the sample.

From a lookup of the germline V gene, CDR1 and CDR2 are SGHTA and FQGNSA. The CDR3, cysteine through phenylalanine, is 12 amino acids long. Only CDR3 DNA is held: 36 bases, read in frame from base 1. V sheds 1 base and J sheds 6 bases, leaving 3 bases between their ends. The V and J segments used are TRBV7-2 and TRBJ1-4; no D gene is confidently identified. This sample comprised peripheral blood, obtained on day 0 of AZD1222 vaccination. The sequence was obtained from an adult in good health. The CDR3 is CASSLGYEKLFF. The DNA sequence is as follows: TGTGCCAGCAGCTTAGGCTATGAAAAACTGTTTTTT.